The 6 T cell receptor beta chains listed next were all sequenced from one sample in a study of graft-versus-host responses after intestinal transplantation. Assay used: immunoSEQ multiplex PCR; TCRdb lists only in-frame clones, some missing. The table lists roughly 120,000 clones, 75% to 95% of them singletons. Antigens for these TCRs are unknown. The sequences come from unstimulated CD4+ T cells sorted from spleen or lymph node cells, collected before intestinal transplant. The origin of the receptors is a human donor who received an intestinal transplant.

This chain links TRBV5-1 with TRBJ1-2, with a weak D call TRBD1 (5 bases). Trimming left V 4 bases short and J 5 bases short, with 12 bases between. Germline loops: CDR1 SGHRS, CDR2 YFSETQ. CDR3 length: 13 amino acids. DNA of the CDR3: TGCGCCAGCAGCGCGGGACGTCCATATGGCTACACCTTC. Its translation is CASSAGRPYGYTF. Together with reference TRBV5-1 and TRBJ1-2, the CDR3 gives the full variable domain: KAGVTQTPRYLIKTRGQQVTLSCSPISGHRSVSWYQQTPGQGLQFLFEYFSETQRNKGNFPGRFSGRQFSNSRSEMNVSTLELGDSALYLCASSAGRPYGYTFGSGTRLTVV.

This chain joins TRBV7-8 and TRBJ2-3, with 11 bases that match TRBD1. CDR1 is SGHVS and CDR2 is FQNEAQ in the germline V gene. V dropped 1 base and J dropped 0; count of bases not matched to a gene: 6. There are 18 residues in the CDR3. The CDR3 coding sequence is TGTGCCAGCAGCTTAGAGGACAGGGGGCCCATTAGCACAGATACGCAGTATTTT. Translation: CASSLEDRGPISTDTQYF.

The chain carries TRBV5-5 and TRBJ2-7; the D is unclear. V gave up 0 bases and J gave up 3 bases, with 13 bases separating them. Germline CDR1 SGHKS, CDR2 YYEKEE (reference sequence). The CDR3 has 15 amino acids. The CDR3 reads CASSLDLAPGYEQYF. The CDR3 nucleotides read TGTGCCAGCAGCTTGGATTTGGCCCCGGGCTACGAGCAGTACTTC.

This clone was observed once. This chain links TRBV30 with TRBJ2-2; TRBD2 aligns across 9 bases. From germline, CDR1 is GTSNPN and CDR2 SVGIG (reference sequence). Trimming removed 3 bases from V and 4 bases from J; junction bases left unmatched: 3. This CDR3 is 14 amino acids long. The DNA of the CDR3 is TGTGCCTGGAGGCTAGCGGGAAGCACCGGGGAGCTGTTTTTT. Translation gives CAWRLAGSTGELFF.

In DNA form, the CDR3 reads TGTGCCAGCAGCCCGGGACAGGGCTACACTGAAGCTTTCTTT. Translating it yields CASSPGQGYTEAFF. The chain combines TRBV7-9 with TRBJ1-1; 9 bases map to TRBD1. This CDR3 region has 14 residues. Germline CDR1 is SEHNR and CDR2 is FQNEAQ (reference sequence). Trimming cost V 5 bases and J 3 bases; bases outside gene matches: 4.

The chain recombines TRBV7-6 with TRBJ2-3; D not resolved. The germline V and J ends were trimmed by 2 bases and 6 bases, with 12 bases remaining between them. CDR3 size: 14 residues. From germline, CDR1 is SGHVS and CDR2 FNYEAQ. CDR3 sequence: CASSLIGLMDTQYF. In DNA, the CDR3 is TGTGCCAGCAGCTTAATTGGGCTGATGGATACGCAGTATTTT. Based on the CDR3 plus reference TRBV7-6 and TRBJ2-3, the full variable domain is GAGVSQSPRYKVTKRGQDVALRCDPISGHVSLYWYRQALGQGPEFLTYFNYEAQQDKSGLPNDRFSAERPEGSISTLTIQRTEQRDSAMYRCASSLIGLMDTQYFGPGTRLTVL.